One sample yielded the 28 T cell receptor beta chains listed below, sequenced in a study of cytomegalovirus exposure and HLA in healthy donors. In the PCR, 60 Vbeta and 13 Jbeta primers were used. Repertoires were generated with immunoSEQ multiplex PCR, while TCRdb's copy carries only in-frame clones and drops some. The data contain about 120,000 clones, about 61% of them singletons. The material sequenced was PBMCs. The source is a man younger than 35 in good health and CMV-seropositive.

The V gene is TRBV6-5, the J gene TRBJ2-7, with 8 bases aligning to TRBD2. Trimming took 0 bases from V and 1 from J; bases not matched to a gene: 5. Germline-derived CDR1 and CDR2 are MNHEY and SVGAGI. The CDR3 is made up of 16 amino acids. CDR3: CASSYSSGGLSYEQYF. As DNA, the CDR3 is TGTGCCAGCAGTTACTCCTCGGGGGGGCTATCCTACGAGCAGTACTTC.

The V gene is TRBV6-5, the J gene TRBJ1-1, with no clear D. Germline V lookup: CDR1 MNHEY, CDR2 SVGAGI. Between the trimmed V and J ends, which lost 2 bases and 1 base, there was a span of 5 bases. The CDR3 length is 13 residues. CDR3 bases: TGTGCCAGCAGTTACGCCGGGAACACTGAAGCTTTCTTT. This translates into CASSYAGNTEAFF.

Only a few counts were recorded for this clone. The CDR3 DNA reads TGTGCCAGCACCGGACAGTTCACAGATACGCAGTATTTT. It encodes CASTGQFTDTQYF. The chain carries TRBV6-1 and TRBJ2-3; D is perhaps TRBD1 (6 bases). The germline V gene has CDR1 MNHNS and CDR2 SASEGT. The CDR3 is 13 amino acids. Trimming stripped 7 bases from V and 2 bases from J, with 10 bases between.

The chain combines TRBV7-8 with TRBJ2-7; TRBD2 matches at 7 bases. J gave up 0 bases and V 5 bases, and 7 bases lay outside the gene matches. Germline assignment: CDR1 SGHVS and CDR2 FQNEAQ. The CDR3 length is 15 residues. CDR3 residues: CASSPREGGSYEQYV. CDR3 DNA: TGTGCCAGCAGCCCAAGGGAGGGCGGCTCCTACGAGCAGTACGTC.

The chain combines TRBV29-1 with TRBJ2-1, with 9 bases identical to TRBD1. The V and J ends lost 6 bases and 6 bases, in that order; junction bases with no gene match: 9. The CDR3 is 14 amino acids. Germline V CDR1 and CDR2: SQVTM, ANQGSEA. CDR3 sequence (DNA): TGCAGCGTCGTTGATCTGACAGGGGGCAATGAGCAGTTCTTC. Its protein is CSVVDLTGGNEQFF.

There are many counts of this clone. The chain has TRBV6-1 and TRBJ1-3; D possibly corresponds to TRBD1 (5 bases). Germline-derived CDR1 and CDR2 are MNHNS and SASEGT. Trimming pared 2 bases from V and 4 bases from J, leaving 9 bases between. This CDR3 is built from 14 residues. The DNA of the CDR3 is TGTGCCAGCAGTGAAATGGCAGGGGGAAACACCATATATTTT. Translating gives CASSEMAGGNTIYF.

This clone appeared a single time. The chain uses TRBV2 and TRBJ2-5, with 7 bases that match TRBD2. The CDR3 is 15 amino acids. Germline V CDR1 and CDR2: SNHLY, FYNNEI. J gave up 3 bases and V 7 bases, and 11 bases lay outside the gene matches. Here the CDR3 DNA reads TGTGCCAGCATCGGACTAGGACTCGAAAAAGAGACCCAGTACTTC. Translating gives CASIGLGLEKETQYF.

The chain joins TRBV4-2 to TRBJ1-1, with 9 bases identical to TRBD1. The V gene end was trimmed by 1 base and the J gene end by 4 bases; junction bases not matched to a gene: 10. From germline, CDR1 is LGHNA and CDR2 YNFKEQ. The CDR3 covers 17 residues. Written as DNA, the CDR3 is TGTGCCAGCAGCCAAGGCGGGACAGGGAAGAGTCGCACTGAAGCTTTCTTT. It specifies CASSQGGTGKSRTEAFF.

The chain is built from TRBV29-1 and TRBJ1-1, with 10 bases that match TRBD1. The junction had 11 bases not matched to a gene; V was cut back by 7 bases and J by 0 bases. Germline values: CDR1 SQVTM, CDR2 ANQGSEA. The length of the CDR3 is 16 residues. This CDR3 reads CSADLGTGVMNTEAFF. CDR3 DNA sequence: TGCAGCGCTGATCTCGGGACAGGGGTAATGAACACTGAAGCTTTCTTT.

This clone was seen once. The rearrangement links TRBV19 to TRBJ1-6, with 7 bases that match TRBD1. The CDR3 consists of 15 residues. CDR1 is LNHDA and CDR2 is SQIVND in the germline V gene (reference sequence). V lost 5 bases to trimming and J lost 7 bases; unmatched junction nucleotides: 8. The CDR3 region is CASSPTGQRNSPLHF. For the CDR3, the DNA is TGTGCCAGTAGTCCCACGGGACAGAGGAATTCACCCCTCCACTTT.

The V gene is TRBV4-1, the J gene TRBJ1-4; TRBD1 aligns across 9 bases. Germline values: CDR1 MGHRA, CDR2 YSYEKL. This CDR3 is 17 amino acids long. V lost 1 base to trimming and J lost 6 bases; unmatched junction nucleotides: 9. The CDR3 DNA reads as TGCGCCAGCAGCCAAGCCATGATAACAGGGGGCGATGAAAAACTGTTTTTT. Translation gives CASSQAMITGGDEKLFF.

The rearrangement uses TRBV7-2 and TRBJ2-3; 7 bases fit TRBD1. The CDR3 is made up of 18 amino acids. After removal of 6 bases from V and 4 bases from J, the junction contained 19 bases not matched to a gene. The germline CDR1 and CDR2 sequences are SGHTA and FQGNSA. For the CDR3, the DNA is TGTGCCAGCAGTCGAAAAGTCATGAGACAGGGTTATCCAGATACGCAGTATTTT. Its translation is CASSRKVMRQGYPDTQYF.

This clone was seen a handful of times. This chain uses TRBV28 with TRBJ1-1, with no clear D. The germline CDR1 and CDR2 sequences are MDHEN and SYDVKM. CDR3 length equals 11 residues. V lost 3 bases to trimming and J lost 6 bases, with 5 bases between them. The CDR3 nucleotides read TGTGCCAGCAGTTTGAGAGCTGAAGCTTTCTTT. Encoded protein: CASSLRAEAFF. Supplemented by reference TRBV28 and TRBJ1-1, the full variable domain reads DVKVTQSSRYLVKRTGEKVFLECVQDMDHENMFWYRQDPGLGLRLIYFSYDVKMKEKGDIPEGYSVSREKKERFSLILESASTNQTSMYLCASSLRAEAFFGQGTRLTVV.

V is TRBV10-1 and J is TRBJ1-1; D call uncertain. The germline V gene encodes CDR1 WNHNN and CDR2 SYGVQD (reference sequence). This CDR3 is 12 amino acids long. Between the trimmed V and J ends, which lost 1 base and 9 bases, there was a span of 9 bases. The CDR3 protein is CASSEWPGQAFF. The CDR3 DNA reads TGCGCCAGCAGTGAGTGGCCAGGTCAAGCTTTCTTT.

The chain has TRBV18 and TRBJ2-3; the D gene is possibly TRBD2 (5 bases). In germline, CDR1 is KGHSH, CDR2 LQKENI. The CDR3 length is 15 residues. V dropped 4 bases and J dropped 3 bases, with 14 bases sitting between them. The DNA of the CDR3 is TGTGCCAGCTCACTACAGAGCGAGGGTACAGATACGCAGTATTTT. This translates into CASSLQSEGTDTQYF.

V gene TRBV10-3 combines with J gene TRBJ2-3, with D uncertain. This CDR3 is built from 13 residues. Germline-derived CDR1 and CDR2 are ENHRY and SYGVKD. V was shortened by 6 bases and J by 2 bases, with 9 bases between the two germline ends. The CDR3 reads CAIRAENTDTQYF. The CDR3 DNA reads TGTGCCATCAGGGCAGAAAACACAGATACGCAGTATTTT.

This sequence joins TRBV7-8 and TRBJ2-3; 9 bases fit TRBD1. V lost 3 bases and J lost 3; bases outside the gene matches: 4. The CDR3 has 15 residues. Per germline, CDR1 SGHVS and CDR2 FQNEAQ. CDR3 coding DNA: TGTGCCAGCAGCTTCGACAGGGGGGTAACAGATACGCAGTATTTT. Translation gives CASSFDRGVTDTQYF.

V usage is TRBV28 and J usage is TRBJ2-3, with 7 bases fitting TRBD2. Germline V gene data show CDR1 as MDHEN and CDR2 as SYDVKM. The CDR3 contains 17 residues. V lost 5 bases, J lost 2 bases, and 13 bases stayed unmatched. In nucleotides, the CDR3 is TGTGCCAGCAGTCCTCTTGGGGCGGGGGAAGTCACAGATACGCAGTATTTT. As protein: CASSPLGAGEVTDTQYF.

V usage is TRBV10-2 and J usage is TRBJ1-2, with D maybe TRBD1 (6 bases). The CDR3 loop spans 15 amino acids. From germline, CDR1 is WSHSY and CDR2 SAAADI. Trimming took off 2 bases at V and 3 bases at J, with 13 bases between the two ends. CDR3 sequence reads: CASSETRTVYYGYTF. The CDR3 nucleotides read TGCGCCAGCAGTGAGACCCGGACAGTATACTATGGCTACACCTTC.

The CDR3 protein is CATDRYQETQYF. CDR3 in DNA: TGTGCCACAGACAGATACCAAGAGACCCAGTACTTC. The chain is built from TRBV2 and TRBJ2-5; weak D call: TRBD1 (5 bases). The germline CDR1 and CDR2 sequences are SNHLY and FYNNEI. Trimming shortened V by 10 bases and J by 0 bases, and 9 bases separated the two germline ends. This CDR3 spans 12 amino acids.

The CDR3, as DNA: TGTGCCAGCAGGGACAGGGGGCAGAATGGCTACACCTTC. This encodes CASRDRGQNGYTF. The V gene is TRBV7-9, the J gene TRBJ1-2, with 11 bases that match TRBD1. Trimming at V came to 6 bases and at J to 6 bases, leaving 3 bases not matched to a gene. The CDR3 is 13 residues long. Germline V gives CDR1 SEHNR, CDR2 FQNEAQ (reference sequence).

The V gene is TRBV5-1, the J gene TRBJ2-6, with D possibly being TRBD1 (5 bases). CDR1 and CDR2 from the germline V gene are SGHRS and YFSETQ. V was cut by 0 bases and J by 12 bases, with 13 bases left in between. The CDR3 contains 14 residues. The CDR3 DNA follows: TGCGCCAGCAGCTTGGAAACAGGCAACCGCGTCCTGACTTTC. Protein product: CASSLETGNRVLTF.

This chain links TRBV5-1 with TRBJ1-1, with D tentatively TRBD1 (6 bases). CDR3 length: 13 amino acids. In germline, CDR1 is SGHRS, CDR2 YFSETQ. V dropped 4 bases and J dropped 4 bases, with 11 bases sitting between them. The CDR3 here is CASSRGAPTEAFF. The CDR3 DNA is TGCGCCAGCAGCCGGGGGGCGCCCACTGAAGCTTTCTTT.

This chain uses TRBV2 with TRBJ1-2; TRBD1 is a possible D gene (6 bases). Germline CDR1 SNHLY, CDR2 FYNNEI. Trimming stripped 1 base from V and 4 bases from J, with 10 bases between. The CDR3 length is 14 residues. CDR3 in amino acids: CASSEERTAYGYTF. CDR3 coding DNA: TGTGCCAGCAGTGAAGAGAGGACAGCCTATGGCTACACCTTC.

J is TRBJ2-7 and V is TRBV11-2; 11 bases are shared with TRBD2. The length of the CDR3 is 17 residues. V was clipped by 5 bases and J by 0 bases; unmatched bases: 9. Germline CDR1 and CDR2: SGHAT and FQNNGV. The CDR3 loop reads CASSLGSGGAHSYEQYF. The CDR3 DNA sequence: TGTGCCAGCAGCCTAGGTAGCGGGGGGGCCCACTCCTACGAGCAGTACTTC.

This chain joins TRBV6-5 and TRBJ2-3; D is perhaps TRBD2 (5 bases). Trimming stripped 2 bases from V and 1 base from J, with 13 bases between. The CDR3 has 16 residues. Germline CDR1 and CDR2: MNHEY and SVGAGI. DNA for the CDR3: TGTGCCAGCAGTTACGCTCGACCAGCGGGCACAGATACGCAGTATTTT. This codes for CASSYARPAGTDTQYF.

The rearrangement links TRBV5-1 to TRBJ1-1, with 8 bases that match TRBD1. Germline CDR1 and CDR2: SGHRS and YFSETQ. The CDR3 covers 15 residues. V was clipped by 4 bases and J by 5 bases; unmatched bases: 10. The CDR3 region has the DNA TGCGCCAGCAGCCCTTCCGGGACAGGTTTAACTGAAGCTTTCTTT. Its protein product is CASSPSGTGLTEAFF.

The chain carries TRBV5-1 and TRBJ1-3, with TRBD1 matching over 8 bases. Trimming took 0 bases from V and 3 from J; bases not matched to a gene: 5. The CDR3 has 16 amino acids. Looked up from germline, CDR1 is SGHRS and CDR2 is YFSETQ. Here the CDR3 DNA reads TGCGCCAGCAGCTTGGAGTCCAGGGGGCGTGGAAACACCATATATTTT. It encodes CASSLESRGRGNTIYF.